These T cell receptor beta chains were read from a single sample in a study of patients and donors after allogeneic stem cell transplantation. TCRdb reprocessed the RT-PCR reads via MiXCR and lists one record per CDR3 protein. Among about 88,000 distinct CDR3 sequences listed, roughly 50% were seen once. The sequenced sample was blood, either unsorted or a sorted T cell fraction (not recorded which). These receptors all stem from a human donor who was either an allogeneic HSCT recipient or a stem cell or donor lymphocyte infusion donor (not recorded which). It is not recorded whose cells these are; they may come from a transplant donor. The CDR3 runs from the conserved cysteine through the conserved F or W. The D gene is left open where the match is weak. Part of the rows lack a size; the others show once, few, many or a class for expanded clones.

clone size: .; V gene: TRBV12-3/TRBV12-4; J gene: TRBJ1-2; D gene: .; CDR3 protein: CASSTGIYGYTF; CDR3 DNA: TGTGCCAGCAGCACAGGAATCTATGGCTACACCTTC
clone size: .; V gene: TRBV9; J gene: TRBJ1-6; D gene: .; CDR3 protein: CASSGGGRSPGLYNSPLHF; CDR3 DNA: TGTGCCAGCAGCGGCGGCGGGCGTTCACCGGGGCTGTATAATTCACCCCTCCACTTT
clone size: .; V gene: TRBV7-2; J gene: TRBJ2-2; D gene: .; CDR3 protein: CASSLAPAENTGELFF; CDR3 DNA: TGTGCCAGCAGCTTAGCTCCAGCGGAGAACACCGGGGAGCTGTTTTTT
clone size: .; V gene: TRBV7-6; J gene: TRBJ1-1; D gene: .; CDR3 protein: CASSSKDSNTEAFF; CDR3 DNA: TGTGCCAGCAGCTCCAAGGACAGCAACACTGAAGCTTTCTTT
clone size: few; V gene: TRBV6-6; J gene: TRBJ1-4; D gene: TRBD1; CDR3 protein: CASNDGTAGEKLFF; CDR3 DNA: TGTGCCAGCAACGACGGGACAGCCGGTGAAAAACTGTTTTTT
clone size: few; V gene: TRBV5-1; J gene: TRBJ2-7; D gene: .; CDR3 protein: CASSHFTSLSEQYF; CDR3 DNA: TGCGCCAGCAGCCATTTTACTAGTTTATCCGAGCAGTACTTC
clone size: .; V gene: TRBV3-1; J gene: TRBJ1-2; D gene: .; CDR3 protein: CASSWLDYGYTF; CDR3 DNA: TGTGCCAGCAGTTGGTTGGACTATGGCTACACCTTC
clone size: .; V gene: TRBV6-2/TRBV6-3; J gene: TRBJ1-2; D gene: .; CDR3 protein: CASSYSIGGYTF; CDR3 DNA: TGTGCCAGCAGTTACTCGATCGGAGGCTACACCTTC
clone size: .; V gene: TRBV4-2; J gene: TRBJ1-4; D gene: .; CDR3 protein: CASSQADSLNEKLFF; CDR3 DNA: TGTGCCAGCAGCCAAGCGGACAGCCTAAATGAAAAACTGTTTTTT
clone size: once; V gene: TRBV7-2; J gene: TRBJ1-4; D gene: TRBD1; CDR3 protein: CASSTHTDRGVEKLFF; CDR3 DNA: TGTGCCAGCAGCACCCACACGGACAGGGGGGTTGAAAAACTGTTTTTT
clone size: .; V gene: TRBV29-1; J gene: TRBJ1-1; D gene: .; CDR3 protein: CSIETAFF; CDR3 DNA: TGCAGCATTGAGACGGCTTTCTTT
clone size: .; V gene: TRBV29-1; J gene: TRBJ1-2; D gene: TRBD1; CDR3 protein: CSVRYLGQLNYGYTF; CDR3 DNA: TGCAGCGTGAGGTACCTGGGACAGTTAAACTATGGCTACACCTTC
clone size: .; V gene: TRBV28; J gene: TRBJ2-5; D gene: TRBD1; CDR3 protein: CASSSGQAQETQYF; CDR3 DNA: TGTGCCAGCAGTTCGGGACAGGCCCAAGAGACCCAGTACTTC
clone size: .; V gene: TRBV9; J gene: TRBJ1-1; D gene: .; CDR3 protein: CASSLEGGTSQNTEAFF; CDR3 DNA: TGTGCCAGCAGCCTAGAGGGGGGAACAAGTCAGAACACTGAAGCTTTCTTT
clone size: .; V gene: TRBV3-1; J gene: TRBJ1-5; D gene: .; CDR3 protein: CASSQGDRDNQPQHF; CDR3 DNA: TGTGCCAGCAGCCAAGGAGACCGGGACAATCAGCCCCAGCATTTT
clone size: few; V gene: TRBV15; J gene: TRBJ1-2; D gene: .; CDR3 protein: CATSRVGTDGYTF; CDR3 DNA: TGTGCCACCAGCAGAGTAGGGACGGATGGCTACACCTTC
clone size: few; V gene: TRBV12-3/TRBV12-4; J gene: TRBJ2-7; D gene: .; CDR3 protein: CASSPSYEQYF; CDR3 DNA: TGTGCCAGCAGCCCGTCCTACGAGCAGTACTTC
clone size: few; V gene: TRBV12-3/TRBV12-4; J gene: TRBJ1-5; D gene: .; CDR3 protein: CASSSSNGNQPQHF; CDR3 DNA: TGTGCCAGCAGTTCCTCGAACGGAAATCAGCCCCAGCATTTT
clone size: few; V gene: TRBV5-1; J gene: TRBJ1-1; D gene: .; CDR3 protein: CASSLEQVYNPRGEGTEAFF; CDR3 DNA: TGCGCCAGCAGCTTGGAGCAAGTTTATAATCCCAGGGGCGAGGGCACTGAAGCTTTCTTT
clone size: .; V gene: TRBV28; J gene: TRBJ2-2; D gene: TRBD2; CDR3 protein: CASRHGLAGGRSTGELFF; CDR3 DNA: TGTGCCAGCAGGCATGGACTAGCGGGAGGGCGGAGCACCGGGGAGCTGTTTTTT
clone size: .; V gene: TRBV20-1; J gene: TRBJ2-1; D gene: .; CDR3 protein: CSASQGSRPYNEQFF; CDR3 DNA: TGCAGTGCTAGCCAGGGGTCCAGGCCCTACAATGAGCAGTTCTTC
clone size: .; V gene: TRBV10-3; J gene: TRBJ2-1; D gene: .; CDR3 protein: CAISSNDGTFNEQFF; CDR3 DNA: TGTGCCATCAGTAGTAACGATGGGACCTTCAATGAGCAGTTCTTC
clone size: few; V gene: TRBV4-2; J gene: TRBJ1-3; D gene: .; CDR3 protein: CASSQDPGRSGNTIYF; CDR3 DNA: TGTGCCAGCAGCCAAGACCCAGGTCGCTCTGGAAACACCATATATTTT
clone size: many; V gene: TRBV20-1; J gene: TRBJ1-1; D gene: .; CDR3 protein: CSAPEPFF; CDR3 DNA: TGCAGTGCTCCAGAGCCTTTCTTT
clone size: few; V gene: TRBV29-1; J gene: TRBJ1-2; D gene: .; CDR3 protein: CSVGGAGDGYTF; CDR3 DNA: TGCAGCGTTGGGGGGGCAGGGGATGGCTACACCTTC
clone size: few; V gene: TRBV20-1; J gene: TRBJ1-1; D gene: .; CDR3 protein: CSARPSGPQAFF; CDR3 DNA: TGCAGTGCTAGGCCCTCCGGGCCCCAGGCTTTCTTT
clone size: .; V gene: TRBV27; J gene: TRBJ2-1; D gene: .; CDR3 protein: CASSRDSPYNEQFF; CDR3 DNA: TGTGCCAGCAGCCGGGACTCTCCCTACAATGAGCAGTTCTTC
clone size: .; V gene: TRBV9; J gene: TRBJ1-2; D gene: TRBD1; CDR3 protein: CASSVDGNRGYGYTF; CDR3 DNA: TGTGCCAGCAGCGTAGACGGGAACAGGGGGTATGGCTACACCTTC
clone size: few; V gene: TRBV12-3/TRBV12-4; J gene: TRBJ2-1; D gene: .; CDR3 protein: CASARRGMNEQFF; CDR3 DNA: TGTGCCAGCGCCCGACGGGGAATGAATGAGCAGTTCTTC
clone size: few; V gene: TRBV10-3; J gene: TRBJ1-1; D gene: TRBD1; CDR3 protein: CAISEGQGARAFF; CDR3 DNA: TGTGCCATCAGTGAGGGACAGGGGGCAAGAGCTTTCTTT
clone size: .; V gene: TRBV5-1; J gene: TRBJ1-2; D gene: .; CDR3 protein: CASSLRDTEEGYTF; CDR3 DNA: TGCGCCAGCAGCTTGCGGGACACCGAGGAGGGCTACACCTTC
clone size: .; V gene: TRBV5-1; J gene: TRBJ2-1; D gene: .; CDR3 protein: CASSLGLSNNEQFF; CDR3 DNA: TGCGCCAGCAGCTTGGGACTTTCCAACAATGAGCAGTTCTTC
clone size: .; V gene: TRBV27; J gene: TRBJ1-2; D gene: .; CDR3 protein: CASSLLGPPIDYGYTF; CDR3 DNA: TGTGCCAGCAGTTTATTAGGGCCTCCGATAGACTATGGCTACACCTTC
clone size: .; V gene: TRBV9; J gene: TRBJ2-1; D gene: .; CDR3 protein: CASSVAAVTNEQFF; CDR3 DNA: TGTGCCAGCAGCGTAGCTGCGGTTACCAATGAGCAGTTCTTC
clone size: .; V gene: TRBV11-2; J gene: TRBJ1-1; D gene: .; CDR3 protein: CASRLRGGSEAFF; CDR3 DNA: TGTGCCAGCAGGCTTAGGGGGGGTTCTGAAGCTTTCTTT
clone size: .; V gene: TRBV20-1; J gene: TRBJ2-3; D gene: TRBD2; CDR3 protein: CSARDPDGGDTQYF; CDR3 DNA: TGCAGTGCTAGAGACCCCGACGGGGGGGATACGCAGTATTTT